This T cell receptor (beta chain) appears in the sequencing data of a study of CD8+ T cells in alopecia areata. Study details: It was oral tofacitinib, at 5 to 10 mg twice daily, that treated patients received.

Study conclusions and caveats: In scalp, tofacitinib significantly decreased clonality and expanded CD8+ clones among the top 100.

To note about this clone: Its antigen is not known.

Extracted from the samples, RNA was reverse transcribed into cDNA to serve as the sequencing template. Profiling relied on immunoSEQ multiplex PCR, and the TCRdb table lists in-frame clones only, not all of them. The table lists 150,000 to 200,000 clones, about 65% of them singletons, with approximately 1.3% in the top ten. This CDR3 region has 15 residues. Germline CDR1 SNHLY, CDR2 FYNNEI. V was clipped by 1 base and J by 0 bases, with 7 bases between them. Treatment of the sample: oral pan-JAK inhibitor, 5-10 mg twice daily. A FACSAria was used to sort CD4+ and CD8+ T cells. These cells came from PBMCs.

The V and J genes are TRBV2 and TRBJ1-5; D is possibly TRBD1 (5 bases). Sequenced here: CD4+ T cells sorted from blood, sampled around week 50, from a patient treated with tofacitinib. This TCR was sampled from a human donor with alopecia areata. The CDR3 loop reads CASSEEGISNQPQHF. The CDR3 region has the DNA TGTGCCAGCAGTGAAGAGGGGATTAGCAATCAGCCCCAGCATTTT.